This T cell receptor (beta chain) was observed in a study of T cells in tumors after PD-1 blockade. About the research overall: Prior checkpoint blockade, systemic immunosuppressant use, or anti-cancer therapy within 4 weeks excluded patients. On average, peripheral blood gave over 95,000 TCR templates and under 45,000 unique clonotypes.

Method: immunoSEQ multiplex PCR; TCRdb's copy keeps in-frame clones and lacks some. The sample contains around 35,000 clones, 73% of which appear only once. A note on this clone: The antigen remains undetermined.

Germline CDR1 is LGHDT and CDR2 is YNNKEL (reference sequence). The V and J ends lost 0 bases and 2 bases respectively, with 9 bases between them. This CDR3 has 15 residues. Points from the study as a whole: Some novel exhausted tumor clones appeared in pre-treatment blood, suggesting peripheral recruitment.

Template: tumor biopsy or peripheral blood genomic DNA, roughly 600-6,004 ng per sample. Sequenced here: PBMCs, sampled after anti-PD-1 treatment. J is TRBJ2-3 and V is TRBV3-1 (or the pseudogene TRBV3-2); maybe TRBD2 (6 bases). The receptor was derived from a human donor with basal cell carcinoma. This CDR3 reads CASSQEIAVTDTQYF. The CDR3 DNA follows: TGTGCCAGCAGCCAAGAAATAGCGGTCACAGATACGCAGTATTTT.